These 31 T cell receptor beta chains share one sample of origin, sequenced in a study of T cells in Graves' hyperthyroidism and ophthalmopathy. Amplification targeted TCR beta CDR3 regions from RNA transcripts. HTBI primers were used for first-round RT-PCR of the TCR CDR3. One entry per CDR3 protein, called by TCRdb with MiXCR from the multiplex PCR reads. The sample contains about 710,000 distinct CDR3 sequences, roughly 15% of which appear only once. The sequencing sample was made of blood. Receptors originate from a man aged 18 to 35 with Graves' hyperthyroidism.

The chain is built from TRBV19 and TRBJ1-1; TRBD1 agrees at 9 bases. This CDR3 has 15 residues. The V gene end was trimmed by 5 bases and the J gene end by 2 bases; junction bases not matched to a gene: 6. Per the germline V gene, CDR1 is LNHDA and CDR2 is SQIVND (reference sequence). The CDR3 protein is CASSLRTGANTEAFF. CDR3 DNA: TGTGCCAGTAGTCTAAGGACAGGGGCCAACACTGAAGCTTTCTTT.

This clonotype was picked up a small number of times. The CDR3 here is CASSPLSAFYEQYF. The CDR3 DNA reads as TGCGCCAGCAGCCCCCTCTCTGCGTTCTACGAGCAGTACTTC. The chain carries TRBV4-1 and TRBJ2-7; no clear D. V was shortened by 4 bases and J by 3 bases, with 13 bases between the two germline ends. Germline V gives CDR1 MGHRA, CDR2 YSYEKL. This CDR3 has 14 residues.

This clonotype has ten or more counts. This sequence joins TRBV18 and TRBJ2-1; 7 bases align to TRBD1. The CDR3 runs 15 residues. Unmatched junction bases numbered 7, after V lost 8 bases and J lost 0 bases. Germline V lookup: CDR1 KGHSH, CDR2 LQKENI. In DNA, the CDR3 is TGTGCCAGCACGAAGGGGGCGGGCTCCTACAATGAGCAGTTCTTC. Translation gives CASTKGAGSYNEQFF.

At least ten counts were recorded for this clonotype. CDR3 nucleotides: TGTGCCACTAAGGGGGGACGGGGATATGGCTACACCTTC. Translation: CATKGGRGYGYTF. V and J are TRBV12-3 or TRBV12-4 and TRBJ1-2, with a weak D call TRBD1 (6 bases). Trimming left V 10 bases short and J 5 bases short, with 17 bases between. This CDR3 has 13 residues.

V gene TRBV7-2 combines with J gene TRBJ1-5; no reliable D call. The CDR3 spans 15 residues. The V gene's germline CDR1 is SGHTA and CDR2 FQGNSA. V dropped 6 bases and J dropped 6 bases, with 18 bases sitting between them. In DNA form, the CDR3 reads TGTGCCAGCAGGGCAGACACATTTCCCGGTCAGCCCCAGCATTTT. It encodes CASRADTFPGQPQHF.

There are a few counts of this clonotype. The J gene is TRBJ1-2, the V gene TRBV29-1; no definite D call. CDR3 size: 12 residues. Trimming stripped 2 bases from V and 4 bases from J, with 8 bases between. Germline V gene sequence: CDR1 SQVTM, CDR2 ANQGSEA. CDR3 sequence: CSVERGGYGYTF. CDR3 nucleotide sequence: TGCAGCGTTGAACGGGGTGGCTATGGCTACACCTTC.

J is TRBJ1-1 and V is TRBV7-3; no reliable D call. Germline V gives CDR1 SGHTA, CDR2 FQGTGA. V lost 1 base and J 3 bases, leaving 12 bases between the germline ends. There are 15 residues in the CDR3. CDR3 loop: CASSLMSGRDTEAFF. CDR3 bases: TGTGCCAGCAGCTTAATGAGCGGTAGAGACACTGAAGCTTTCTTT.

The rearrangement links TRBV19 to TRBJ2-7, with 8 bases matching TRBD2. The length of the CDR3 is 17 residues. With V trimmed by 4 bases and J by 0 bases, 11 bases remained unmatched. Per the germline V gene, CDR1 is LNHDA and CDR2 is SQIVND (reference sequence). The CDR3: CASSTGREGTASYEQYF. DNA of the CDR3: TGTGCCAGTAGTACCGGACGGGAGGGAACGGCCTCCTACGAGCAGTACTTC. The full variable domain, completed using reference TRBV19 and TRBJ2-7, is DGGITQSPKYLFRKEGQNVTLSCEQNLNHDAMYWYRQDPGQGLRLIYYSQIVNDFQKGDIAEGYSVSREKKESFPLTVTSAQKNPTAFYLCASSTGREGTASYEQYFGPGTRLTVT.

The sample holds a few counts of this clonotype. This sequence joins TRBV12-5 and TRBJ2-3; 9 bases map to TRBD1. The CDR3 consists of 17 residues. Trimming at V came to 0 bases and at J to 2 bases, leaving 6 bases not matched to a gene. From germline, CDR1 is LGHNT and CDR2 FRNRAP. This CDR3 is CASGLVTWDRDTDTQYF. Here the CDR3 DNA reads TGTGCTAGTGGTTTGGTTACCTGGGACAGGGACACAGATACGCAGTATTTT.

The chain carries TRBV30 and TRBJ2-2; TRBD1 is a possible D gene (6 bases). Looked up from germline, CDR1 is GTSNPN and CDR2 is SVGIG (reference sequence). This CDR3 is 18 amino acids long. V shed 3 bases and J shed 0 bases, with 20 bases lying between them. In nucleotides, the CDR3 is TGTGCCTGGAGAGATCGTGGGGGCAGCCTTCCGAACACCGGGGAGCTGTTTTTT. This sequence encodes CAWRDRGGSLPNTGELFF.

This clonotype was observed a handful of times. V gene TRBV20-1 combines with J gene TRBJ2-3; D possibly corresponds to TRBD2 (6 bases). Germline CDR1 reads DFQATT; CDR2 reads SNEGSKA (reference sequence). This CDR3 is built from 14 residues. Trimming left V 4 bases short and J 2 bases short, with 13 bases between. The CDR3 bases are TGCAGTGCTACCCGGGACTGGCTCACAGATACGCAGTATTTT. Its protein is CSATRDWLTDTQYF.

This clonotype has just a few counts. This chain connects TRBV14 to TRBJ2-2; the match to TRBD2 covers 10 bases. The CDR3 extends over 16 amino acids. The V gene end was trimmed by 4 bases and the J gene end by 0 bases; junction bases not matched to a gene: 2. Germline V gene data show CDR1 as SGHDN and CDR2 as FVKESK. CDR3 nucleotides: TGTGCCAGCAGCCCACTAGCGGGGCCGAACACCGGGGAGCTGTTTTTT. Translated, it gives CASSPLAGPNTGELFF.

In this sample, this clonotype turned up many times. The V and J genes are TRBV12-5 and TRBJ2-3; no clear D. V lost 5 bases and J 7 bases, leaving 22 bases between the germline ends. The CDR3 runs to 16 residues. The V gene's germline CDR1 is LGHNT and CDR2 FRNRAP. The chain's CDR3 is CASGPARGTLGYTQYF. CDR3 DNA sequence: TGTGCTAGTGGTCCCGCCAGAGGCACGCTCGGATATACGCAGTATTTT.

This clonotype was observed at least ten times. The V and J genes are TRBV2 and TRBJ2-5; D unresolved. The CDR3 has 14 amino acids. Germline-derived CDR1 and CDR2 are SNHLY and FYNNEI. The germline V and J ends were trimmed by 5 bases and 1 base, with 11 bases remaining between them. CDR3 DNA: TGTGCCAGCAGTCGAACAGAGCCCCAAGAGACCCAGTACTTC. This codes for CASSRTEPQETQYF.

At least ten counts were recorded for this clonotype. The rearrangement joins TRBV27 to TRBJ2-1, with D perhaps matching TRBD1 (7 bases). The CDR3 runs to 15 residues. V shed 4 bases and J shed 6 bases, with 16 bases lying between them. Germline values: CDR1 MNHEY, CDR2 SMNVEV (reference sequence). The CDR3 region has the DNA TGTGCCAGCAGTTCGGGTCAGGGGGGCGGCAATGAGCAGTTCTTC. Amino acids: CASSSGQGGGNEQFF.

This clonotype was recorded a few times. This rearrangement joins TRBV20-1 to TRBJ2-3; D is undetermined. CDR1 and CDR2 from the germline V gene are DFQATT and SNEGSKA (reference sequence). The CDR3 has 16 residues. Trimming removed 3 bases from V and 1 base from J, with 17 bases in between. CDR3 bases: TGCAGTGCTAGTGAGCTCAAGGGAAAGGGCACAGATACGCAGTATTTT. Protein product: CSASELKGKGTDTQYF.

This clonotype has just a few counts. The chain is built from TRBV7-9 and TRBJ2-3; D is perhaps TRBD1 (6 bases). Trimming left V 1 base short and J 5 bases short, with 13 bases between. Per germline, CDR1 SEHNR and CDR2 FQNEAQ (reference sequence). This CDR3 contains 15 residues. This chain's CDR3 is CASSLVRGSRDTQYF. The CDR3 bases are TGTGCCAGCAGCTTAGTCAGGGGATCGAGAGATACGCAGTATTTT. Complete variable domain (other parts from reference TRBV7-9 and TRBJ2-3): DTGVSQNPRHKITKRGQNVTFRCDPISEHNRLYWYRQTLGQGPEFLTYFQNEAQLEKSRLLSDRFSAERPKGSFSTLEIQRTEQGDSAMYLCASSLVRGSRDTQYFGPGTRLTVL.

This chain links TRBV6-1 with TRBJ2-1; 9 bases are a match to TRBD2. V shed 5 bases, J shed 2 bases, and the junction held 13 bases outside the gene matches. The CDR3 has 18 residues. Germline-derived CDR1 and CDR2 are MNHNS and SASEGT. CDR3 nucleotides: TGTGCCAGCAGTCCCGTAGCGGGAGCGCGCAGGACCTACAATGAGCAGTTCTTC. Protein product: CASSPVAGARRTYNEQFF.

Only a few counts were recorded for this clonotype. J is TRBJ2-2 and V is TRBV24-1; 12 nucleotides match TRBD1. Per the germline V gene, CDR1 is KGHDR and CDR2 is SFDVKD. J was trimmed by 6 bases and V by 4 bases; bases with no gene match: 5. The CDR3 runs 16 residues. The CDR3 DNA follows: TGTGCCACCAGTGACCCGGGACAGGGGGCCTCCGGGGAGCTGTTTTTT. Amino acid sequence: CATSDPGQGASGELFF.

This clonotype was detected many times. The rearrangement links TRBV28 to TRBJ2-7; 13 nucleotides line up with TRBD2. Germline CDR1 MDHEN, CDR2 SYDVKM. J lost 3 bases, V lost 6 bases, and 5 bases had no gene match. This CDR3 region has 15 residues. The CDR3 sequence: CASRLGTSGIYEQYF. The CDR3, as DNA: TGTGCCAGCAGACTAGGGACTAGCGGGATCTACGAGCAGTACTTC.

This clonotype came up a few times. The chain is built from TRBV12-3 or TRBV12-4 and TRBJ1-4; perhaps TRBD1 as D (6 bases). The CDR3 length is 14 residues. The V and J ends lost 3 bases and 8 bases respectively, with 13 bases between them. The CDR3 DNA reads TGTGCCAGCAGTTTTCGGGGGGCGCGAGAAAAACTGTTTTTT. This encodes CASSFRGAREKLFF.

Concerning this clonotype itself: Germline is not matched at one junction end, which may reflect a read error. This chain uses TRBV15 with TRBJ1-5, with a possible D match to TRBD1 (5 bases). Germline V gene lookup returns CDR1 LNHNV and CDR2 YYDKDF (reference sequence). The CDR3 totals 16 residues. CDR3 loop: CATSRDHRGYNRPQHF. CDR3 nucleotides: TGTGCCACCAGCAGAGATCATCGGGGCTATAATCGGCCCCAGCATTTT.

This clonotype has ten or more counts. DNA of the CDR3: TGTGCCAGCTCACGGGGGTCTAGCGGGGGACTGAATGAGCAGTTCTTC. It translates to CASSRGSSGGLNEQFF. The J gene is TRBJ2-1, the V gene TRBV18; 10 nucleotides match TRBD2. V shed 4 bases and J 7 bases; nucleotides not matched to a gene: 10. The CDR3 is 16 amino acids. CDR1 is KGHSH, CDR2 LQKENI, per germline.

The sample holds a few counts of this clonotype. The chain uses TRBV28 and TRBJ1-5; maybe TRBD1 (6 bases). Germline assignment: CDR1 MDHEN and CDR2 SYDVKM. The V and J ends lost 6 bases and 11 bases respectively, with 23 bases between them. The CDR3 sequence is 15 residues long. CDR3 sequence: CASSWGGSLIRAQHF. The DNA of the CDR3 is TGTGCCAGCAGCTGGGGGGGCAGTCTTATCAGGGCCCAGCATTTT.

This chain links TRBV24-1 with TRBJ2-4; the D gene is possibly TRBD1 (6 bases). V was cut by 2 bases and J by 7 bases, with 17 bases left in between. CDR1 KGHDR and CDR2 SFDVKD come from the germline V gene. This CDR3 is 16 amino acids long. CDR3 in amino acids: CATSDSGQRGRNIQYF. Written as DNA, the CDR3 is TGTGCCACCAGTGATTCGGGACAAAGGGGCCGGAACATTCAGTACTTC.

There are many counts of this clonotype. The chain uses TRBV7-2 and TRBJ2-3, with D hard to call. In germline, CDR1 is SGHTA, CDR2 FQGNSA. V was cut by 0 bases and J by 2 bases, with 6 bases left in between. This CDR3 is 14 amino acids long. CDR3 sequence reads: CASSLARTTDTQYF. CDR3 sequence (DNA): TGTGCCAGCAGCTTAGCCCGGACCACAGATACGCAGTATTTT.

Ten or more counts support this clonotype. The chain employs TRBV28 and TRBJ2-1; TRBD2 matches at 7 bases. The CDR3 totals 16 residues. Trimming at V came to 4 bases and at J to 6 bases, leaving 12 bases not matched to a gene. The germline V gene encodes CDR1 MDHEN and CDR2 SYDVKM. Here the CDR3 DNA reads TGTGCCAGCAGTTCGGCCGACCCCGGGACTACCAATGAGCAGTTCTTC. Translated: CASSSADPGTTNEQFF.

This clonotype was recorded many times. The gene calls are TRBV20-1 and TRBJ1-1; D is uncertain. CDR1 and CDR2 (germline): DFQATT, SNEGSKA (reference sequence). This CDR3 comprises 11 residues. The V end lost 3 bases, the J end lost 8 bases, and 10 bases lay between the germline ends. The CDR3 nucleotides are TGCAGTGCTAGTGCCAGGCAGGAAGCTTTCTTT. Residues: CSASARQEAFF.

The gene calls are TRBV28 and TRBJ1-2, with a tentative D call TRBD1 (6 bases). The CDR3 has 14 amino acids. Trimming cost V 3 bases and J 6 bases, with 14 bases left between them. CDR1 is MDHEN and CDR2 is SYDVKM in the germline V gene. CDR3 nucleotide sequence: TGTGCCAGCAGTTTCGCGGGGGGGCGAAATGGCTACACCTTC. It encodes CASSFAGGRNGYTF.

The sample holds many counts of this clonotype. The V call is TRBV12-3 or TRBV12-4, the J call TRBJ2-7, with TRBD2 identical over 11 bases. V lost 1 base and J lost 1; bases outside the gene matches: 9. The CDR3 runs to 18 residues. CDR3 bases: TGTGCCAGCAGTTTAGTGGCTAGCGGGAGGCCTGATTCCTACGAGCAGTACTTC. Translation gives CASSLVASGRPDSYEQYF.

The chain is built from TRBV12-3 or TRBV12-4 and TRBJ2-2; possibly TRBD1 for D (5 bases). The CDR3 runs 17 residues. V dropped 6 bases and J dropped 6 bases, with 23 bases sitting between them. The CDR3 loop reads CASRSDSFLDPPGELFF. In DNA, the CDR3 is TGTGCCAGCAGATCCGACAGTTTTCTCGACCCCCCCGGGGAGCTGTTTTTT.